The 15 T cell receptor beta chains below come from one sample, sequenced in a study of shared clonotypes between healthy human individuals. The naive CD8 population came from CD45RO-negative cells selected for CCR7, without terminally differentiated effector memory CD45RA+ cells. Here immunoSEQ multiplex PCR was the method, and the copy in TCRdb shows in-frame clones only, minus some. The data hold roughly 2,000,000 clones, with approximately 92% observed a single time. Sequenced input: naive CD8+ T cells from PBMCs. The receptors were sampled from a man aged 18 to 29 in good health. Some clones in this sample may be carry-over from other donors' samples.

The chain employs TRBV4-2 and TRBJ1-2; weak D call: TRBD1 (6 bases). With 0 bases removed from V and 8 bases from J, the gap between germline ends came to 16 bases. This CDR3 contains 15 residues. The germline CDR1 and CDR2 sequences are LGHNA and YNFKEQ. The CDR3 nucleotides are TGTGCCAGCAGCCAAGATCAGGACAGCCCCTTGGGCTACACCTTC. The encoded protein is CASSQDQDSPLGYTF.

Written as DNA, the CDR3 is TGCAGCGTTGATGTACAGGGAAACACCGGGGAGCTGTTTTTT. This translates into CSVDVQGNTGELFF. The J gene is TRBJ2-2, the V gene TRBV29-1; the D gene is possibly TRBD1 (6 bases). Germline loops: CDR1 SQVTM, CDR2 ANQGSEA. The CDR3 runs 14 residues. V dropped 3 bases and J dropped 2 bases, with 10 bases sitting between them.

V and J are TRBV18 and TRBJ1-3, with 9 bases matching TRBD1. Germline trimming cut 4 bases from V and 3 bases from J; bases unmatched to any gene: 10. Germline V lookup: CDR1 KGHSH, CDR2 LQKENI. The CDR3 consists of 17 residues. CDR3 nucleotide sequence: TGTGCCAGCTCACAAAACAGGGGGCAAGGCCTTGGAAACACCATATATTTT. It codes for CASSQNRGQGLGNTIYF.

The genes are TRBV19 and TRBJ2-4; D is perhaps TRBD1 (5 bases). The CDR3 is made up of 14 amino acids. Trimming took 5 bases from V and 3 from J, leaving 11 bases between them. CDR1 is LNHDA and CDR2 is SQIVND in the germline V gene (reference sequence). This chain's CDR3 is CASSARVYKNIQYF. The CDR3 DNA follows: TGTGCCAGTAGTGCCAGGGTGTACAAAAACATTCAGTACTTC. The variable domain in full, with the rest retrieved from reference TRBV19 and TRBJ2-4, is DGGITQSPKYLFRKEGQNVTLSCEQNLNHDAMYWYRQDPGQGLRLIYYSQIVNDFQKGDIAEGYSVSREKKESFPLTVTSAQKNPTAFYLCASSARVYKNIQYFGAGTRLSVL.

This rearrangement joins TRBV5-5 to TRBJ1-2, with TRBD1 as a possible D gene (6 bases). Germline V gene sequence: CDR1 SGHKS, CDR2 YYEKEE (reference sequence). CDR3 size: 13 residues. The germline V and J ends were trimmed by 9 bases and 2 bases, with 14 bases remaining between them. This chain's CDR3 is CATQDRDNYGYTF. The CDR3 DNA reads TGTGCCACTCAGGACAGAGACAACTATGGCTACACCTTC.

This rearrangement joins TRBV19 to TRBJ1-4, with D tentatively TRBD1 (5 bases). The germline V gene has CDR1 LNHDA and CDR2 SQIVND (reference sequence). This CDR3 has 16 residues. The V and J ends lost 5 bases and 0 bases respectively, with 13 bases between them. CDR3 sequence reads: CASSPLTVATNEKLFF. The CDR3 coding sequence is TGTGCCAGTAGTCCCTTGACAGTTGCAACTAATGAAAAACTGTTTTTT.

The rearrangement joins TRBV6-5 to TRBJ1-2, with D possibly TRBD1 on 5 matching bases. CDR1 and CDR2 (germline): MNHEY, SVGAGI. Trimming stripped 8 bases from V and 4 bases from J, with 11 bases between. There are 12 residues in the CDR3. The CDR3, as DNA: TGTGCCAGCTGGGACGGGATCTATGGCTACACCTTC. This sequence encodes CASWDGIYGYTF.

The sample holds one count of this clone. V usage is TRBV11-2 and J usage is TRBJ1-3; 7 bases align to TRBD1. The V segment lost 5 bases and the J segment 7 bases; nucleotides outside the gene matches: 14. The germline CDR1 and CDR2 sequences are SGHAT and FQNNGV. This CDR3 is built from 16 residues. Written as DNA, the CDR3 is TGTGCCAGCAGCCCAGGGGGGACGCGATATCGGAACACCATATATTTT. Translated: CASSPGGTRYRNTIYF.

V is TRBV6-5 and J is TRBJ2-5; the D gene is possibly TRBD1 (6 bases). V was shortened by 8 bases and J by 4 bases, with 20 bases between the two germline ends. The CDR3 consists of 15 residues. CDR1 is MNHEY, CDR2 SVGAGI, per germline. Here the CDR3 reads CASGSHRASLETQYF. The CDR3 DNA is TGTGCCAGCGGCTCTCACAGGGCTTCATTAGAGACCCAGTACTTC.

The chain links TRBV27 to TRBJ2-1; 7 nucleotides line up with TRBD2. J was trimmed by 7 bases and V by 8 bases; bases with no gene match: 11. In germline, CDR1 is MNHEY, CDR2 SMNVEV (reference sequence). CDR3 length: 14 residues. CDR3 coding DNA: TGTGCCAGCGCCCGGGGAGGGCCATTTAATGAGCAGTTCTTC. It specifies CASARGGPFNEQFF.

This chain joins TRBV19 and TRBJ1-2, with 9 bases matching TRBD1. Losses at the gene ends were 6 bases for V and 4 bases for J; bases not matched to a gene: 3. CDR1 and CDR2 from the germline V gene are LNHDA and SQIVND (reference sequence). This CDR3 spans 13 amino acids. CDR3 DNA sequence: TGTGCCAGTAGGGGACAGGGCTCCTATGGCTACACCTTC. This gives the protein CASRGQGSYGYTF. Together with reference TRBV19 and TRBJ1-2, the CDR3 gives the full variable domain: DGGITQSPKYLFRKEGQNVTLSCEQNLNHDAMYWYRQDPGQGLRLIYYSQIVNDFQKGDIAEGYSVSREKKESFPLTVTSAQKNPTAFYLCASRGQGSYGYTFGSGTRLTVV.

The rearrangement links TRBV9 to TRBJ1-5, with D possibly being TRBD1 (6 bases). CDR1 and CDR2 from the germline V gene are SGDLS and YYNGEE. The CDR3 has 15 residues. V dropped 3 bases and J dropped 5 bases, with 15 bases sitting between them. This CDR3 reads CASSAGGGFHQPQHF. CDR3 in DNA: TGTGCCAGCAGCGCCGGGGGGGGCTTCCATCAGCCCCAGCATTTT. The complete variable domain, with remaining parts taken from reference TRBV9 and TRBJ1-5, reads DSGVTQTPKHLITATGQRVTLRCSPRSGDLSVYWYQQSLDQGLQFLIQYYNGEERAKGNILERFSAQQFPDLHSELNLSSLELGDSALYFCASSAGGGFHQPQHFGDGTRLSIL.

The gene calls are TRBV5-5 and TRBJ2-1; TRBD1 agrees at 7 bases. Trimming cost V 4 bases and J 3 bases; bases outside gene matches: 4. CDR1 is SGHKS and CDR2 is YYEKEE in the germline V gene (reference sequence). The CDR3 contains 14 residues. The CDR3 nucleotides read TGTGCCAGCAGCCTCCGACAGGGCTACAATGAGCAGTTCTTC. It specifies CASSLRQGYNEQFF.

This sequence joins TRBV11-2 and TRBJ2-2; D is perhaps TRBD1 (5 bases). The germline gives CDR1 SGHAT, CDR2 FQNNGV. Deletions cut 4 bases from V and 0 bases from J, with 12 bases between. The CDR3 loop spans 16 amino acids. This chain's CDR3 is CASSSTRQTNTGELFF. The CDR3 DNA reads as TGTGCCAGCAGCTCGACCCGACAGACGAACACCGGGGAGCTGTTTTTT. Together with reference TRBV11-2 and TRBJ2-2, the CDR3 gives the full variable domain: EAGVAQSPRYKIIEKRQSVAFWCNPISGHATLYWYQQILGQGPKLLIQFQNNGVVDDSQLPKDRFSAERLKGVDSTLKIQPAKLEDSAVYLCASSSTRQTNTGELFFGEGSRLTVL.

The chain links TRBV25-1 to TRBJ2-1, with 8 bases matching TRBD1. From germline, CDR1 is MGHDK and CDR2 SYGVNS. This CDR3 is 16 amino acids long. Losses at the gene ends were 6 bases for V and 4 bases for J; bases not matched to a gene: 11. CDR3 in amino acids: CASREEGTGTYNEQFF. The CDR3 DNA reads TGTGCCAGCAGAGAGGAGGGGACAGGAACATACAATGAGCAGTTCTTC. The full variable domain, completed using reference TRBV25-1 and TRBJ2-1, is EADIYQTPRYLVIGTGKKITLECSQTMGHDKMYWYQQDPGMELHLIHYSYGVNSTEKGDLSSESTVSRIRTEHFPLTLESARPSHTSQYLCASREEGTGTYNEQFFGPGTRLTVL.